These T cell receptor beta chains were read from a single sample in a study of OX40 agonist ivuxolimab in advanced cancers. The repertoire was sequenced with immunoSEQ multiplex PCR; TCRdb's copy has only in-frame clones and lacks some. The table shows about 61,000 clones, with more than 85% occurring only once. The sample consisted of CD4+ or CD8+ T cells sorted from blood, taken in a trial of the OX40 agonist ivuxolimab. Receptor source: an adult with an advanced solid tumor such as melanoma, head and neck, liver or kidney cancer. The CDR3 runs from the conserved cysteine through the conserved F or W. D genes are given only for firm matches. Clone size, where shown, is once, few, many, or a class for clones that have expanded.

v_call: TRBV25-1; j_call: TRBJ1-3; d_call: .; clone_size: .; cdr3_nt: TGTGCCAGCAGTGAGGGCGTGGGGCATGGCAGGGGAAACACCATATATTTT; cdr3_aa: CASSEGVGHGRGNTIYF
v_call: TRBV2; j_call: TRBJ2-3; d_call: .; clone_size: .; cdr3_nt: TGTGCCAGCACCACACAGGGCACAGATACGCAGTATTTT; cdr3_aa: CASTTQGTDTQYF
v_call: TRBV2; j_call: TRBJ1-5; d_call: .; clone_size: .; cdr3_nt: TGTGCCAGCAGTGAAGAACCCAGGGGCCGTCAGCCCCAGCATTTT; cdr3_aa: CASSEEPRGRQPQHF
v_call: TRBV7-2; j_call: TRBJ2-7; d_call: .; clone_size: .; cdr3_nt: TGTGCCAGCAGCTTAGCGATGACAGGCCCCTACGAGCAGTACTTC; cdr3_aa: CASSLAMTGPYEQYF
v_call: TRBV12-5; j_call: TRBJ2-1; d_call: TRBD2; clone_size: .; cdr3_nt: TGTGCTAGTGGTTTGCCGGGACTAGCGGGGCCCCCCAATGAGCAGTTCTTC; cdr3_aa: CASGLPGLAGPPNEQFF
v_call: TRBV7-8; j_call: TRBJ1-2; d_call: .; clone_size: .; cdr3_nt: TGTGCCAGCAGCTTAGATACAGGGACCAATGGCTACACCTTC; cdr3_aa: CASSLDTGTNGYTF
v_call: TRBV5-4; j_call: TRBJ2-1; d_call: TRBD2; clone_size: few; cdr3_nt: TGTGCCAGCAGCTTGAGATTAGCGGGGTCTGAGCAGTTCTTC; cdr3_aa: CASSLRLAGSEQFF
v_call: TRBV15; j_call: TRBJ1-2; d_call: TRBD1; clone_size: .; cdr3_nt: TGTGCCACCAGCAGGGAATCAACAGGGGGCTTTGGCTACACCTTC; cdr3_aa: CATSRESTGGFGYTF
v_call: TRBV27; j_call: TRBJ2-3; d_call: TRBD2; clone_size: .; cdr3_nt: TGTGCCAGCAGTCTCCTCACTAGCGCCTCCACAGATACGCAGTATTTT; cdr3_aa: CASSLLTSASTDTQYF
v_call: TRBV14; j_call: TRBJ2-1; d_call: TRBD2; clone_size: .; cdr3_nt: TGTGCCAGCAGCCCAACGGGGCGGGGGGCCCAGTCTGAGCAGTTCTTC; cdr3_aa: CASSPTGRGAQSEQFF
v_call: TRBV19; j_call: TRBJ1-3; d_call: TRBD1; clone_size: .; cdr3_nt: TGTGCCAGTACCTCTTTCGGGACAGTGTTCTCTGGAAACACCATATATTTT; cdr3_aa: CASTSFGTVFSGNTIYF
v_call: TRBV5-1; j_call: TRBJ2-1; d_call: .; clone_size: .; cdr3_nt: TGCGCCAGCAGCCCCGGACAGCCGTACAATGAGCAGTTCTTC; cdr3_aa: CASSPGQPYNEQFF
v_call: TRBV6-1; j_call: TRBJ1-2; d_call: .; clone_size: .; cdr3_nt: TGTGCCAGCAGGACAGGTACCTATGGCTACACCTTC; cdr3_aa: CASRTGTYGYTF
v_call: TRBV29-1; j_call: TRBJ1-2; d_call: .; clone_size: once; cdr3_nt: TGCAGCGTTGACAGGGACCGCAATTATGGCTACACCTTC; cdr3_aa: CSVDRDRNYGYTF
v_call: TRBV28; j_call: TRBJ1-5; d_call: TRBD1; clone_size: .; cdr3_nt: TGTGCCAGCAGTCTCGCCGGGACAGGACATCAGCCCCAGCATTTT; cdr3_aa: CASSLAGTGHQPQHF
v_call: TRBV10-2; j_call: TRBJ1-2; d_call: .; clone_size: once; cdr3_nt: TGCGCCAGCAGTGAGAGTGGGGTCGACCTCACCTTC; cdr3_aa: CASSESGVDLTF
v_call: TRBV25-1; j_call: TRBJ1-1; d_call: .; clone_size: few; cdr3_nt: TGTGCCAGCAGTGAACCATCCAGTCTTGAAGCTTTCTTT; cdr3_aa: CASSEPSSLEAFF
v_call: TRBV4-1; j_call: TRBJ1-4; d_call: .; clone_size: .; cdr3_nt: TGCGCCAGCAGCGCTGGTCCCAGGTATGAAAAACTGTTTTTT; cdr3_aa: CASSAGPRYEKLFF
v_call: TRBV5-1; j_call: TRBJ2-5; d_call: .; clone_size: .; cdr3_nt: TGCGCCAGCAAGGGGGGTCCTCAAGAGACCCAGTACTTC; cdr3_aa: CASKGGPQETQYF
v_call: TRBV19; j_call: TRBJ2-7; d_call: .; clone_size: .; cdr3_nt: TGTGCCAGTAGTACTGGGAGGCCTCCCTACGAGCAGTACTTC; cdr3_aa: CASSTGRPPYEQYF
v_call: TRBV11-1; j_call: TRBJ1-5; d_call: .; clone_size: .; cdr3_nt: TGTGCCAGCAGCTTAGGGACAGCTCACAATCAGCCCCAGCATTTT; cdr3_aa: CASSLGTAHNQPQHF
v_call: TRBV5-1; j_call: TRBJ2-6; d_call: TRBD2; clone_size: once; cdr3_nt: TGCGCCAGCAGCTTGGAGCCTAGCGGGGGAGTTGGGGCCAACGTCCTGACTTTC; cdr3_aa: CASSLEPSGGVGANVLTF
v_call: TRBV7-8; j_call: TRBJ2-2; d_call: .; clone_size: once; cdr3_nt: TGTGCCAGCAGCCCCCCCGGTGGCTCCACCGGGGAGCTGTTTTTT; cdr3_aa: CASSPPGGSTGELFF
v_call: TRBV2; j_call: TRBJ2-5; d_call: TRBD2; clone_size: once; cdr3_nt: TGTGCCAGCAGGGCTCTGTCGGCTAGCGGGGGGGTAGAGACCCAGTACTTC; cdr3_aa: CASRALSASGGVETQYF